The 32 T cell receptor beta chains in this list originate from one sample, sequenced in a study of glioma-infiltrating T cells after dendritic cell vaccination. The data were produced by immunoSEQ multiplex PCR, yet TCRdb's version contains in-frame clones alone and is incomplete. The sample includes roughly 98,000 clones, around 84% of them seen just once. The sequences come from blood, collected before dendritic cell vaccination. These receptors all stem from a human donor with glioblastoma.

This chain uses TRBV6-5 with TRBJ2-3, with D uncertain. The V gene's germline CDR1 is MNHEY and CDR2 SVGAGI. The V and J ends lost 1 base and 0 bases respectively, with 8 bases between them. This CDR3 spans 15 amino acids. The CDR3 DNA reads as TGTGCCAGCAGTTACTTAGACTCTAGCACAGATACGCAGTATTTT. It yields the protein CASSYLDSSTDTQYF.

This chain uses TRBV7-8 with TRBJ2-5; 9 bases agree with TRBD1. With 4 bases clipped from V and 3 bases from J, the junction kept 6 bases outside the gene matches. CDR1 is SGHVS, CDR2 FQNEAQ, per germline. This CDR3 has 15 residues. The CDR3 DNA follows: TGTGCCAGCAGCTGGACAGGGGTATGGGAAGAGACCCAGTACTTC. Encoded protein: CASSWTGVWEETQYF.

This chain connects TRBV4-3 to TRBJ1-1, with TRBD1 matching over 7 bases. The CDR3 length is 15 residues. Germline CDR1 is LGHNA and CDR2 is YSLEER. With V trimmed by 4 bases and J by 1 base, 6 bases remained unmatched. CDR3 amino acids: CASSPVDRANTEAFF. CDR3 nucleotides: TGCGCCAGCAGCCCAGTAGACAGGGCGAACACTGAAGCTTTCTTT.

This chain connects TRBV5-1 to TRBJ1-1, with 9 bases that match TRBD1. The CDR3 is 15 amino acids. Trimming at V came to 3 bases and at J to 7 bases, leaving 10 bases not matched to a gene. Germline lookup yields CDR1 SGHRS and CDR2 YFSETQ. CDR3 in DNA: TGCGCCAGCAGCTCGTTACAGGGGGCGATCGGTGAAGCTTTCTTT. This codes for CASSSLQGAIGEAFF.

CDR3 sequence: CASSETSGANVLTF. CDR3 nucleotides: TGTGCCAGCAGTGAAACATCCGGGGCCAACGTCCTGACTTTC. This chain connects TRBV2 to TRBJ2-6; the D is unclear. The germline CDR1 and CDR2 sequences are SNHLY and FYNNEI. V was clipped by 2 bases and J by 4 bases, with 6 bases between them. The CDR3 is 14 residues long.

This clone was seen only once. The chain is built from TRBV27 and TRBJ1-2; D is ambiguous. This CDR3 has 15 amino acids. V lost 8 bases to trimming and J lost 5 bases, with 21 bases between them. Germline assignment: CDR1 MNHEY and CDR2 SMNVEV (reference sequence). The CDR3 loop is CASSSVEAIRYGYTF. CDR3 DNA sequence: TGTGCCAGCTCCTCCGTGGAGGCGATTAGGTATGGCTACACCTTC.

The rearrangement uses TRBV11-2 and TRBJ1-1, with D perhaps matching TRBD1 (5 bases). The germline CDR1 and CDR2 sequences are SGHAT and FQNNGV. The CDR3 sequence is 16 residues long. V gave up 5 bases and J gave up 5 bases, with 21 bases separating them. The CDR3 loop is CASSEKASGMRTEAFF. CDR3 bases: TGTGCCAGCAGCGAAAAGGCATCAGGGATGAGGACTGAAGCTTTCTTT.

The chain joins TRBV28 to TRBJ2-6; D not resolved. V lost 3 bases, J lost 0 bases, and 9 bases lay in between. Per the germline V gene, CDR1 is MDHEN and CDR2 is SYDVKM. There are 16 residues in the CDR3. Here the CDR3 DNA reads TGTGCCAGCAGTTTGAGGCCGAGCTCTGGGGCCAACGTCCTGACTTTC. Amino acids: CASSLRPSSGANVLTF.

This chain uses TRBV28 with TRBJ1-6; TRBD1 aligns across 10 bases. Germline CDR1 and CDR2: MDHEN and SYDVKM. V lost 11 bases to trimming and J lost 7 bases; unmatched junction nucleotides: 2. The CDR3 covers 12 residues. The CDR3 bases are TGTGCCGGACAGGGGGGAAATTCACCCCTCCACTTT. Its protein is CAGQGGNSPLHF.

This chain connects TRBV6-4 to TRBJ2-3; 10 positions agree with TRBD2. The germline gives CDR1 MRHNA, CDR2 SNTAGT. CDR3 length: 16 amino acids. Trimming cost V 6 bases and J 1 base; bases outside gene matches: 7. The chain's CDR3 is CASRAVAGGRTDTQYF. The CDR3 coding sequence is TGTGCCAGCAGGGCAGTAGCGGGGGGCCGCACAGATACGCAGTATTTT.

The genes are TRBV7-6 and TRBJ2-1; tentatively, D is TRBD2 (6 bases). Germline V lookup: CDR1 SGHVS, CDR2 FNYEAQ. V shed 5 bases and J shed 7 bases, with 18 bases lying between them. The CDR3 runs 15 residues. The CDR3 DNA reads TGTGCCAGCAGCCCGATAGGGCATGGGGGGAATGAGCAGTTCTTC. Translation: CASSPIGHGGNEQFF.

V is TRBV11-2 and J is TRBJ1-2, with TRBD1 identical over 8 bases. Looked up from germline, CDR1 is SGHAT and CDR2 is FQNNGV. The J segment lost 6 bases and the V segment lost 6 bases, leaving 6 bases of the junction unmatched. This CDR3 is 13 amino acids long. The CDR3 DNA sequence: TGTGCCAGCAGTCCGGACAGGGTAAATGGCTACACCTTC. This translates into CASSPDRVNGYTF.

The chain is built from TRBV27 and TRBJ2-1; D may be TRBD1 (7 bases). CDR1 is MNHEY, CDR2 SMNVEV, per germline (reference sequence). With 11 bases removed from V and 6 bases from J, the gap between germline ends came to 20 bases. The CDR3 covers 14 residues. CDR3 residues: CASRGDRVRNEQFF. The CDR3 bases are TGTGCCTCAAGGGGGGACAGAGTACGCAATGAGCAGTTCTTC.

The chain recombines TRBV27 with TRBJ2-7; 7 bases map to TRBD2. Unmatched junction bases numbered 5, after V lost 0 bases and J lost 3 bases. The CDR3 runs to 15 residues. From germline, CDR1 is MNHEY and CDR2 SMNVEV (reference sequence). The DNA for the CDR3 is TGTGCCAGCAGTTTATCTTTTGGGGAGGGCTACGAGCAGTACTTC. Encoded protein: CASSLSFGEGYEQYF.

The rearrangement uses TRBV5-6 and TRBJ1-2; D possibly corresponds to TRBD1 (5 bases). V shed 1 base and J shed 2 bases, with 9 bases lying between them. CDR3 size: 14 residues. Germline CDR1 SGHDT, CDR2 YYEEEE. CDR3 DNA sequence: TGTGCCAGCAGCTTGTTCGGGGGGAACTATGGCTACACCTTC. It yields the protein CASSLFGGNYGYTF.

V is TRBV21-1 and J is TRBJ1-4. TRBV21-1 is a pseudogene locus. CDR3 length: 17 residues. Written as DNA, the CDR3 is TGTGCCAGCAGCAGCGCCATATTAGCTGCAACTAATGAAAAACTGTTTTTT. Residues: CASSSAILAATNEKLFF.

The chain carries TRBV6-5 and TRBJ1-1; 8 bases are a match to TRBD1. CDR1 is MNHEY and CDR2 is SVGAGI in the germline V gene. Germline trimming cut 6 bases from V and 4 bases from J; bases unmatched to any gene: 7. CDR3 length: 14 residues. CDR3 in amino acids: CASRFHDRGTEAFF. CDR3 bases: TGTGCCAGCAGATTCCATGACAGGGGCACTGAAGCTTTCTTT.

The chain joins TRBV7-9 to TRBJ2-1; 7 bases are shared with TRBD2. Trimming at V came to 3 bases and at J to 8 bases, leaving 7 bases not matched to a gene. Germline lookup yields CDR1 SEHNR and CDR2 FQNEAQ (reference sequence). CDR3 size: 14 residues. CDR3 bases: TGTGCCAGCAGCTTTTACGCGGGAGTCGATGAGCAGTTCTTC. Its protein is CASSFYAGVDEQFF.

The chain employs TRBV27 and TRBJ1-4, with a possible D match to TRBD1 (5 bases). V lost 8 bases and J lost 4, with 17 bases in between. The CDR3 is 15 residues long. Looked up from germline, CDR1 is MNHEY and CDR2 is SMNVEV (reference sequence). CDR3 amino acids: CASAELRTHNEKLFF. DNA for the CDR3: TGTGCCAGCGCCGAGTTAAGGACACATAATGAAAAACTGTTTTTT.

V gene TRBV4-1 combines with J gene TRBJ2-7; 8 positions match TRBD1. Germline V lookup: CDR1 MGHRA, CDR2 YSYEKL. The trim removed 1 base at V and 6 bases at J, leaving 14 bases unmatched. The CDR3 has 17 residues. CDR3 coding DNA: TGCGCCAGCAGCCAAGTCAAGCAGGGGGCGGGCATCGCCGAGCAGTACTTC. Encoded protein: CASSQVKQGAGIAEQYF.

This chain uses TRBV7-6 with TRBJ2-7, with 10 positions matching TRBD2. CDR1 and CDR2 from the germline V gene are SGHVS and FNYEAQ. V was pared by 4 bases and J by 3 bases, with 3 bases of the junction left unmatched. This CDR3 has 14 amino acids. CDR3 sequence reads: CASSSRLAGYEQYF. The CDR3 DNA reads TGTGCCAGCAGCTCCCGACTAGCGGGCTACGAGCAGTACTTC.

This rearrangement joins TRBV5-6 to TRBJ1-2, with 9 bases lining up with TRBD1. The germline gives CDR1 SGHDT, CDR2 YYEEEE. V shed 2 bases, J shed 9 bases, and the junction held 11 bases outside the gene matches. The CDR3 is made up of 15 amino acids. The CDR3 sequence: CASSFQPGQGVSYTF. The CDR3 nucleotides read TGTGCCAGCAGCTTCCAACCGGGACAGGGAGTGAGCTACACCTTC.

The chain couples TRBV7-2 to TRBJ1-5, with D unresolved. This CDR3 contains 13 residues. Germline assignment: CDR1 SGHTA and CDR2 FQGNSA. V gave up 3 bases and J gave up 4 bases, with 7 bases separating them. The CDR3 spells CASSFSVNQPQHF. In DNA, the CDR3 is TGTGCCAGCAGCTTTTCTGTGAATCAGCCCCAGCATTTT. The full variable domain, its missing parts supplied by reference TRBV7-2 and TRBJ1-5, is GAGVSQSPSNKVTEKGKDVELRCDPISGHTALYWYRQSLGQGLEFLIYFQGNSAPDKSGLPSDRFSAERTGGSVSTLTIQRTQQEDSAVYLCASSFSVNQPQHFGDGTRLSIL.

The rearrangement joins TRBV6-6 to TRBJ2-1; D is ambiguous. V dropped 2 bases and J dropped 6 bases, with 14 bases sitting between them. The CDR3 sequence is 15 residues long. Germline V gene lookup returns CDR1 MNHNY and CDR2 SVGAGI (reference sequence). The CDR3 DNA reads as TGTGCCAGCAGTTACGGTAAAACGCGCGTCAATGAGCAGTTCTTC. Its translation is CASSYGKTRVNEQFF.

V usage is TRBV6-6 and J usage is TRBJ2-7; the D is unclear. V was shortened by 0 bases and J by 4 bases, with 7 bases between the two germline ends. CDR1 is MNHNY, CDR2 SVGAGI, per germline (reference sequence). The CDR3 spans 13 residues. CDR3 DNA sequence: TGTGCCAGCAGTTACTCCCCCACTTACGAGCAGTACTTC. This translates into CASSYSPTYEQYF.

Only a few counts were recorded for this clone. The chain has TRBV2 and TRBJ1-4; D possibly corresponds to TRBD1 (5 bases). CDR1 and CDR2 from the germline V gene are SNHLY and FYNNEI. CDR3 length: 13 amino acids. V was shortened by 7 bases and J by 5 bases, with 11 bases between the two germline ends. The CDR3 nucleotides read TGTGCCAGCATCCCTGACAGCAATGAAAAACTGTTTTTT. Translation gives CASIPDSNEKLFF.

This sequence joins TRBV6-5 and TRBJ1-1, with 7 nucleotides matching TRBD1. J was trimmed by 5 bases and V by 2 bases; bases with no gene match: 5. The CDR3 contains 14 residues. In germline, CDR1 is MNHEY, CDR2 SVGAGI. CDR3 sequence reads: CASSYQGVGTEAFF. CDR3 DNA sequence: TGTGCCAGCAGTTACCAGGGGGTAGGGACTGAAGCTTTCTTT.

The genes are TRBV4-3 and TRBJ2-1; TRBD2 matches at 11 bases. V was pared by 0 bases and J by 3 bases, with 7 bases of the junction left unmatched. CDR1 LGHNA and CDR2 YSLEER come from the germline V gene. CDR3 length: 18 residues. The CDR3 bases are TGCGCCAGCAGCCAAGATGAGCTAGCGGGGGGTTACTACAATGAGCAGTTCTTC. Amino acids: CASSQDELAGGYYNEQFF.

The chain links TRBV27 to TRBJ1-4, with a weak D call TRBD1 (6 bases). Germline V gives CDR1 MNHEY, CDR2 SMNVEV (reference sequence). The V end lost 3 bases, the J end lost 0 bases, and 11 bases lay between the germline ends. CDR3 length: 16 residues. In DNA, the CDR3 is TGTGCCAGCAGTTTGTGGGGGGGCTCAACTAATGAAAAACTGTTTTTT. Amino acid sequence: CASSLWGGSTNEKLFF.

This clone was seen once. The chain uses TRBV4-3 and TRBJ1-2; 10 bases map to TRBD1. Germline CDR1 and CDR2: LGHNA and YSLEER. This CDR3 has 15 amino acids. V shed 2 bases and J 7 bases; nucleotides not matched to a gene: 7. In DNA, the CDR3 is TGCGCCAGCAGCCAACACCGGGACAGGGGTTCTGGCTACACCTTC. Translated, it gives CASSQHRDRGSGYTF.

The chain recombines TRBV15 with TRBJ1-6; no definite D call. Germline V gene sequence: CDR1 LNHNV, CDR2 YYDKDF (reference sequence). The CDR3 is 16 amino acids. Trimming left V 0 bases short and J 0 bases short, with 6 bases between. CDR3 residues: CATSRDRSSYNSPLHF. CDR3 nucleotide sequence: TGTGCCACCAGCAGAGATCGGAGCTCCTATAATTCACCCCTCCACTTT. The whole variable domain, filled in from reference TRBV15 and TRBJ1-6, reads DAMVIQNPRYQVTQFGKPVTLSCSQTLNHNVMYWYQQKSSQAPKLLFHYYDKDFNNEADTPDNFQSRRPNTSFCFLDIRSPGLGDTAMYLCATSRDRSSYNSPLHFGNGTRLTVT.

The V gene is TRBV27, the J gene TRBJ2-7; a possible D gene is TRBD1 (5 bases). The germline gives CDR1 MNHEY, CDR2 SMNVEV (reference sequence). The CDR3 extends over 15 amino acids. Between the trimmed V and J ends, which lost 2 bases and 5 bases, there was a span of 16 bases. As DNA, the CDR3 is TGTGCCAGCAGTTTAACGTACCCAGGGTCGGACGAGCAGTACTTC. As protein: CASSLTYPGSDEQYF.